The present T cell receptor (beta chain) was sequenced within a study of T cells after yellow fever vaccination. A single record per CDR3 protein comes from TCRdb applying MiXCR to the 5' RACE reads. In the table there are roughly 250,000 distinct CDR3 sequences, under 15% of which are singletons. V lost 8 bases and J lost 2; bases outside the gene matches: 4. The CDR3 totals 13 residues. Germline CDR1 reads MNHEY; CDR2 reads SVGAGI. This clonotype was counted between two and nine times. This TCR was recovered from a man under 40 who received the YFV17D yellow fever vaccine. The sample was CD4+ T cells sorted from PBMCs, taken 45 days after the yellow fever booster vaccination. The V gene is TRBV6-5, the J gene TRBJ1-2, with TRBD1 matching 8 bases. CDR3 nucleotides: TGTGCCAGCGGGGACAGGCTGAACTATGGCTACACCTTC. Protein: CASGDRLNYGYTF.